Listed here are 5 T cell receptor beta chains from one sample, sequenced in a study of T cells in narcolepsy (dated by TCRdb to 2017 to 2018). Receptor libraries were prepared by the immunoSEQ multiplex PCR assay. TCRdb retrieved this table from immuneACCESS and kept in-frame rearrangements only. Not all clones are present; in checked studies, unresolved V genes account for under half, and no reason is known for the remainder. The sample table records around 34,000 clones; around 77% of these occur just once. The ten largest clonotypes hold less than 5% of the sample. Specimen: memory (CD45RA-) CD4+ T cells from blood. Read against the paper, the sample's cell subset or site label means: memory T cells sorted ex vivo from peripheral blood. Source of these receptors: a human donor in good health.

V and J are TRBV7-8 and TRBJ1-4; the D gene is possibly TRBD1 (6 bases). The CDR3 is made up of 16 amino acids. CDR1 is SGHVS and CDR2 is FQNEAQ in the germline V gene. V gave up 6 bases and J gave up 5 bases, with 19 bases separating them. This CDR3 reads CASSPRPVGGNEKLFF. The CDR3 region has the DNA TGTGCCAGCAGTCCAAGACCGGTAGGGGGAAATGAAAAACTGTTTTTT.

The CDR3: CASTEGARTDTQYF. CDR3 nucleotides: TGTGCCAGCACAGAAGGGGCCCGCACAGATACGCAGTATTTT. This chain joins TRBV6-5 and TRBJ2-3; tentative D call: TRBD1 (5 bases). Per the germline V gene, CDR1 is MNHEY and CDR2 is SVGAGI. Trimming shortened V by 7 bases and J by 1 base, and 12 bases separated the two germline ends. The CDR3 totals 14 residues.

There are a few counts of this clone. The rearrangement uses TRBV9 and TRBJ1-3; D not certain. The germline gives CDR1 SGDLS, CDR2 YYNGEE. Trimming pared 4 bases from V and 4 bases from J, leaving 6 bases between. The CDR3 is 12 residues long. This chain's CDR3 is CASSTRGNTIYF. Here the CDR3 DNA reads TGTGCCAGCAGCACCCGCGGAAACACCATATATTTT.

This clone has only a few counts. The V gene is TRBV7-9, the J gene TRBJ2-3; maybe TRBD2 (6 bases). Trimming shortened V by 9 bases and J by 1 base, and 11 bases separated the two germline ends. The CDR3 has 13 amino acids. Per the germline V gene, CDR1 is SEHNR and CDR2 is FQNEAQ (reference sequence). The CDR3 nucleotides are TGTGCCAGGGGGGACTTTCGCACAGATACGCAGTATTTT. Translating it yields CARGDFRTDTQYF. The complete variable domain, with remaining parts taken from reference TRBV7-9 and TRBJ2-3, reads DTGVSQNPRHKITKRGQNVTFRCDPISEHNRLYWYRQTLGQGPEFLTYFQNEAQLEKSRLLSDRFSAERPKGSFSTLEIQRTEQGDSAMYLCARGDFRTDTQYFGPGTRLTVL.

The gene calls are TRBV4-1 and TRBJ1-2; D uncertain. The CDR3 consists of 14 residues. Germline V lookup: CDR1 MGHRA, CDR2 YSYEKL. The V end was cut by 0 bases, the J end by 10 bases, with 15 bases between. CDR3 in DNA: TGCGCCAGCAGCCAAGATCTAGTTTTATCTTCCTACACCTTC. This translates into CASSQDLVLSSYTF.